A single sample gave rise to the 23 T cell receptor beta chains below, sequenced in a study of Ad26.COV2.S vaccination and SARS-CoV-2 variants. Only in-frame clones appear in the TCRdb table, and some are missing; sequencing was by immunoSEQ multiplex PCR. The sample has about 400,000 clones, around 91% seen once. Documented treatment: 15 to 20 received Ad26.COV2.S at low or high dose, single or two shots; 5 received placebo; per-sample allocation not given. Specimen acquisition occurred on day 63 following the initial vaccine or placebo injection. The sequenced sample was peripheral blood, obtained in a trial of Ad26.COV2.S vaccine versus placebo. Receptors originate from a person between 18 and 65 years old who received the Ad26.COV2.S COVID-19 vaccine or a placebo.

This sequence joins TRBV5-4 and TRBJ2-1; D perhaps matches TRBD2 (6 bases). The V end lost 2 bases, the J end lost 9 bases, and 12 bases lay between the germline ends. Per germline, CDR1 SGHNT and CDR2 YYREEE (reference sequence). The CDR3 contains 13 residues. The CDR3 sequence is CASSLRERSEQFF. The CDR3 nucleotides are TGTGCCAGCAGCTTACGGGAGAGGAGTGAGCAGTTCTTC.

This clone was observed once. V gene TRBV30 combines with J gene TRBJ1-5, with D possibly being TRBD1 (5 bases). The V end was cut by 0 bases, the J end by 4 bases, with 7 bases between. Germline-derived CDR1 and CDR2 are GTSNPN and SVGIG (reference sequence). The CDR3 length is 13 residues. The CDR3 coding sequence is TGTGCCTGGAGTGTACAGGTAAATCAGCCCCAGCATTTT. Translating it yields CAWSVQVNQPQHF.

The genes are TRBV28 and TRBJ2-7; D is perhaps TRBD2 (5 bases). Per germline, CDR1 MDHEN and CDR2 SYDVKM. Between the trimmed V and J ends, which lost 6 bases and 3 bases, there was a span of 15 bases. The CDR3 runs 14 residues. Here the CDR3 reads CASRIRAVDYEQYF. The DNA for the CDR3 is TGTGCCAGCAGAATACGAGCGGTTGACTACGAGCAGTACTTC.

The chain is built from TRBV9 and TRBJ2-7, with 10 bases that match TRBD2. Per germline, CDR1 SGDLS and CDR2 YYNGEE. Losses at the gene ends were 4 bases for V and 6 bases for J; bases not matched to a gene: 13. The CDR3 runs 16 residues. This CDR3 is CASSSGPGTSVGEQYF. CDR3 nucleotides: TGTGCCAGCAGCTCCGGACCCGGGACTAGCGTGGGCGAGCAGTACTTC.

This clone was observed once. This sequence joins TRBV4-1 and TRBJ1-1; 7 nucleotides line up with TRBD1. The germline V gene encodes CDR1 MGHRA and CDR2 YSYEKL. The CDR3 is 15 amino acids. V shed 1 base and J 0 bases; nucleotides not matched to a gene: 2. The chain's CDR3 is CASSQADRVNTEAFF. The CDR3 nucleotides read TGCGCCAGCAGCCAAGCCGACAGGGTGAACACTGAAGCTTTCTTT.

In this sample, this clone turned up a few times. This CDR3 is also generated by other DNA sequences in the sample. J is TRBJ1-1 and V is TRBV11-3; a weak D match, TRBD1 (5 bases). Germline V CDR1 and CDR2: SGHNT, YENEEA. The CDR3 contains 14 residues. The V gene lost 3 bases and the J gene lost 1 base, with 9 bases spanning the gap. CDR3 in amino acids: CASSLGRGNTEAFF. CDR3 bases: TGTGCCAGCAGCTTGGGGAGGGGGAACACTGAAGCTTTCTTT.

The V gene is TRBV11-2, the J gene TRBJ1-2, with D possibly TRBD1 on 5 matching bases. Trimming removed 1 base at V and 7 bases at J, with 16 bases between. Germline lookup yields CDR1 SGHAT and CDR2 FQNNGV. This CDR3 is 15 amino acids long. CDR3 residues: CASSLGGTVNGGYTF. CDR3 DNA sequence: TGTGCCAGCAGCTTAGGAGGGACGGTAAATGGTGGCTACACCTTC.

This clone appeared a single time. V is TRBV5-1 and J is TRBJ1-4; D remains unclear. The germline V gene has CDR1 SGHRS and CDR2 YFSETQ. CDR3 length: 14 amino acids. Trimming took 5 bases from V and 2 from J, leaving 10 bases between them. The CDR3 region is CASRDGLTNEKLFF. CDR3 nucleotides: TGCGCCAGCAGGGACGGACTGACTAATGAAAAACTGTTTTTT.

This rearrangement joins TRBV11-3 to TRBJ2-2; D is ambiguous. Germline V lookup: CDR1 SGHNT, CDR2 YENEEA. The CDR3 consists of 16 residues. The V end was cut by 0 bases, the J end by 4 bases, with 12 bases between. The DNA for the CDR3 is TGTGCCAGCAGCTTAGAAGTTGGGCCGAGCACCGGGGAGCTGTTTTTT. Residues: CASSLEVGPSTGELFF.

This chain links TRBV4-3 with TRBJ2-1; TRBD2 aligns across 7 bases. This CDR3 spans 15 amino acids. Germline loops: CDR1 LGHNA, CDR2 YSLEER. The V gene end was trimmed by 1 base and the J gene end by 5 bases; junction bases not matched to a gene: 5. The CDR3 nucleotides read TGCGCCAGCAGCCAAGTGGGACTAACAGACAATGAGCAGTTCTTC. This encodes CASSQVGLTDNEQFF.

CDR3 protein: CATSRGPSIPGELFF. CDR3 bases: TGTGCCACCAGCAGAGGACCCTCAATCCCCGGGGAGCTGTTTTTT. This chain joins TRBV15 and TRBJ2-2, with D unclear. The germline V gene has CDR1 LNHNV and CDR2 YYDKDF (reference sequence). Trimming pared 1 base from V and 6 bases from J, leaving 12 bases between. The CDR3 spans 15 residues.

The V and J genes are TRBV12-1 and TRBJ1-5. TRBV12-1 is assigned pseudogene status. The CDR3 runs to 16 residues. CDR3 nucleotides: TGTGCCAGCAGCTTTGTACGTCGGAGGATCAATCAGCCCCAGCATTTT. Encoded protein: CASSFVRRRINQPQHF.

The J gene is TRBJ1-5, the V gene TRBV30, with TRBD1 matching 8 bases. Trimming took 3 bases from V and 9 from J; bases not matched to a gene: 4. The CDR3 extends over 12 amino acids. Germline-derived CDR1 and CDR2 are GTSNPN and SVGIG (reference sequence). As DNA, the CDR3 is TGTGCCTGGAGGGCCGGACAGGGGCCCCAGCATTTT. It is translated as CAWRAGQGPQHF.

The chain joins TRBV7-9 to TRBJ1-1, with 10 bases that match TRBD1. Germline CDR1 SEHNR, CDR2 FQNEAQ (reference sequence). With V trimmed by 3 bases and J by 0 bases, 7 bases remained unmatched. There are 17 residues in the CDR3. Written as DNA, the CDR3 is TGTGCCAGCAGCTTTCCCCGACAGGGGGCTTTGAACACTGAAGCTTTCTTT. Its translation: CASSFPRQGALNTEAFF.

CDR3 DNA sequence: TGTGCCAGCAGTTTCGCTGTAGGATCTCCGGCCAACTATGGCTACACCTTC. Encoded protein: CASSFAVGSPANYGYTF. The genes are TRBV28 and TRBJ1-2; unclear D gene. Germline V lookup: CDR1 MDHEN, CDR2 SYDVKM. Trimming removed 3 bases from V and 2 bases from J, with 19 bases in between. CDR3 length equals 17 residues.

This chain links TRBV7-3 with TRBJ2-1, with D perhaps matching TRBD2 (5 bases). The germline V gene has CDR1 SGHTA and CDR2 FQGTGA. CDR3 length: 16 amino acids. Deletions cut 2 bases from V and 4 bases from J, with 15 bases between. DNA of the CDR3: TGTGCCAGCAGCTTATTTGGCGAGGGTCTATACAATGAGCAGTTCTTC. Translated, it gives CASSLFGEGLYNEQFF.

The genes are TRBV7-2 and TRBJ2-1, with 8 bases lining up with TRBD1. CDR3 length: 18 residues. Germline CDR1 and CDR2: SGHTA and FQGNSA. Trimming took 5 bases from V and 7 from J; bases not matched to a gene: 19. The CDR3 spells CASSPDRLGTGLRNEQFF. The DNA for the CDR3 is TGTGCCAGCAGCCCCGATCGTCTAGGGACAGGCCTGAGGAATGAGCAGTTCTTC.

J is TRBJ2-1 and V is TRBV4-1; no clear D gene. CDR1 is MGHRA, CDR2 YSYEKL, per germline. The CDR3 covers 14 residues. With 1 base removed from V and 5 bases from J, the gap between germline ends came to 9 bases. CDR3 bases: TGCGCCAGCAGCCAAGCTGGCCCGGACAATGAGCAGTTCTTC. Its translation: CASSQAGPDNEQFF.

This chain uses TRBV4-2 with TRBJ2-3, with 9 bases identical to TRBD2. This CDR3 region has 17 residues. V lost 1 base to trimming and J lost 0 bases; unmatched junction nucleotides: 5. Germline CDR1 reads LGHNA; CDR2 reads YNFKEQ. The CDR3 sequence: CASSQAGLAISTDTQYF. The CDR3 DNA sequence: TGTGCCAGCAGCCAAGCGGGACTAGCTATCAGCACAGATACGCAGTATTTT.

The chain is built from TRBV28 and TRBJ2-5; TRBD1 is a possible D gene (5 bases). The CDR3 runs to 14 residues. The V gene lost 8 bases and the J gene lost 0 bases, with 13 bases spanning the gap. Germline V gene data show CDR1 as MDHEN and CDR2 as SYDVKM. The CDR3 is CASEDRTHQETQYF. The CDR3 nucleotides read TGTGCCAGCGAGGACCGGACACACCAAGAGACCCAGTACTTC.

The chain recombines TRBV9 with TRBJ2-5; 8 bases match TRBD2. There are 14 residues in the CDR3. The V and J ends lost 4 bases and 5 bases, in that order; junction bases with no gene match: 7. CDR1 is SGDLS and CDR2 is YYNGEE in the germline V gene. In nucleotides, the CDR3 is TGTGCCAGCAGCCTCGGGAGGGGGGAGGAGACCCAGTACTTC. It encodes CASSLGRGEETQYF.

The chain combines TRBV6-2 or TRBV6-3 with TRBJ2-5, with 7 bases aligning to TRBD2. Trimming removed 0 bases from V and 5 bases from J; junction bases left unmatched: 6. This CDR3 has 15 residues. Germline V CDR1 and CDR2: MNHEY, SVGEGT. DNA of the CDR3: TGTGCCAGCAGTTACTCGGGGCGGGAGACGGAGACCCAGTACTTC. It codes for CASSYSGRETETQYF.

The chain carries TRBV4-2 and TRBJ2-7, with a possible D match to TRBD2 (5 bases). The CDR3 spans 15 residues. Deletions cut 1 base from V and 3 bases from J, with 13 bases between. Germline lookup yields CDR1 LGHNA and CDR2 YNFKEQ. The CDR3: CASSQVAGGHYEQYF. Here the CDR3 DNA reads TGTGCCAGCAGCCAAGTGGCGGGCGGGCACTACGAGCAGTACTTC.